This passage covers 5 T cell receptor beta chains from one sample sequenced in a study of blood T cell repertoires in COVID-19. The repertoire was sequenced with immunoSEQ multiplex PCR; TCRdb's copy has only in-frame clones and lacks some. This table holds 100,000 to 150,000 clones, 60% to 80% found once. Specimen: peripheral blood. The receptors originated from a man at least 80 years old with COVID-19, enrolled during active disease.

This clone has only a few counts. The chain has TRBV5-5 and TRBJ2-5; D not resolved. This CDR3 is built from 15 residues. Between the trimmed V and J ends, which lost 0 bases and 5 bases, there was a span of 14 bases. Germline-derived CDR1 and CDR2 are SGHKS and YYEKEE (reference sequence). CDR3 in amino acids: CASSLVRSVRETQYF. DNA for the CDR3: TGTGCCAGCAGCTTGGTCAGGTCGGTCCGGGAGACCCAGTACTTC.

DNA of the CDR3: TGTGCCAGCAGCTTAGCGATTGGGACAGGGCGAGATCGGGAGCAGTACTTC. Amino acids: CASSLAIGTGRDREQYF. This sequence joins TRBV7-9 and TRBJ2-7, with 9 positions matching TRBD1. The CDR3 is made up of 17 amino acids. The germline CDR1 and CDR2 sequences are SEHNR and FQNEAQ (reference sequence). Trimming removed 0 bases from V and 7 bases from J; junction bases left unmatched: 13.

V gene TRBV27 combines with J gene TRBJ1-1; tentatively, D is TRBD1 (5 bases). V lost 3 bases, J lost 1 base, and 6 bases lay in between. The CDR3 extends over 13 amino acids. Germline V CDR1 and CDR2: MNHEY, SMNVEV (reference sequence). This chain's CDR3 is CASSFQGNTEAFF. In DNA, the CDR3 is TGTGCCAGCAGTTTTCAGGGGAACACTGAAGCTTTCTTT.

This clone was seen a handful of times. The chain couples TRBV5-1 to TRBJ1-2; TRBD1 is a possible D gene (6 bases). CDR1 and CDR2 (germline): SGHRS, YFSETQ. This CDR3 has 14 amino acids. Trimming pared 0 bases from V and 6 bases from J, leaving 12 bases between. This chain's CDR3 is CASSLAQGRDGYTF. The CDR3 DNA follows: TGCGCCAGCAGCTTGGCACAGGGTAGAGATGGCTACACCTTC.

The chain couples TRBV6-2 or TRBV6-3 to TRBJ2-5; TRBD1 is a possible D gene (5 bases). This CDR3 has 13 residues. From germline, CDR1 is MNHEY and CDR2 SVGEGT. The V end was cut by 3 bases, the J end by 5 bases, with 10 bases between. The DNA of the CDR3 is TGTGCCAGCAGTTATGCAGGGATCGAGACCCAGTACTTC. It is translated as CASSYAGIETQYF.